These T cell receptor beta chains were read from a single sample in a study of CD8+ T cells in alopecia areata. The table came from immunoSEQ multiplex PCR; TCRdb's copy has only in-frame clones and leaves some out. The data hold about 110,000 clones, with 50% to 70% observed a single time. Sequenced material: NKG2D-low CD8+ T cells sorted from blood. The receptors derive from a human donor with alopecia areata. CDR3s include the opening cysteine and the closing phenylalanine or tryptophan. Fields, in order: V gene, D gene, clone size, J gene, CDR3 protein, CDR3 DNA. D genes are given only for firm matches. Part of the rows lack a size; the others show once, few, many or a class for expanded clones.

TRBV4-2	NA	NA	TRBJ2-1	CASSQETGTSYNEQFF	TGTGCCAGCAGCCAAGAAACCGGTACCTCGTACAATGAGCAGTTCTTC
TRBV13	TRBD2	NA	TRBJ2-7	CASSSTSGSYEQYF	TGTGCCAGCAGCTCGACTAGCGGGAGTTACGAGCAGTACTTC
TRBV2	TRBD2	NA	TRBJ2-2	CASRGGYTGELFF	TGTGCCAGCCGCGGGGGATACACCGGGGAGCTGTTTTTT
TRBV27	TRBD2	NA	TRBJ2-3	CASSPRQGGLAEDIDTQYF	TGTGCCAGCAGTCCCCGCCAGGGGGGACTAGCGGAAGATATAGATACGCAGTATTTT
TRBV4-1	NA	few	TRBJ2-7	CASSPYLGGGSVLYEQYF	TGCGCCAGCAGTCCCTACCTGGGGGGAGGTAGCGTCCTTTACGAGCAGTACTTC
TRBV9	NA	NA	TRBJ2-7	CASSVDSDPTYEQYF	TGTGCCAGCAGCGTAGATAGCGACCCAACCTACGAGCAGTACTTC
TRBV28	TRBD1	NA	TRBJ2-5	CASRTTGGRETQYF	TGTGCCAGCAGAACCACAGGGGGCAGGGAGACTCAGTACTTC
TRBV7-9	TRBD1	NA	TRBJ2-7	CAGRQGSYEQYF	TGTGCCGGACGACAGGGGTCCTACGAGCAGTACTTC
TRBV29-1	TRBD1	NA	TRBJ1-2	CSVVETGSYGYTF	TGCAGCGTTGTGGAGACAGGGTCCTATGGCTACACCTTC
TRBV7-9	TRBD2	many	TRBJ2-3	CASSYGLAVTDTQYF	TGTGCCAGCAGCTATGGACTAGCGGTCACAGATACGCAGTATTTT
TRBV19	NA	few	TRBJ2-7	CASSPPGRAYEQYF	TGTGCCAGTAGCCCCCCCGGCAGGGCCTACGAGCAGTACTTC
TRBV27	NA	NA	TRBJ2-7	CASSSGGEQYF	TGTGCCAGCAGTTCAGGTGGGGAGCAGTACTTC
TRBV4-1	TRBD2	NA	TRBJ2-1	CASSQERAGSSYNEQFF	TGCGCCAGCAGCCAAGAGCGAGCGGGAAGCTCCTACAATGAGCAGTTCTTC
TRBV5-1	NA	NA	TRBJ1-1	CASSLVPNTEAFF	TGCGCCAGCAGCTTGGTCCCGAACACTGAAGCTTTCTTT
TRBV28	NA	NA	TRBJ2-3	CASSPLGSGYTQYF	TGTGCCAGCAGTCCCCTCGGGTCGGGGTATACGCAGTATTTT
TRBV27	TRBD2	NA	TRBJ2-3	CASSPGTSGATDTQYF	TGTGCCAGCAGTCCCGGGACTAGCGGGGCCACAGATACGCAGTATTTT
TRBV29-1	TRBD1	NA	TRBJ2-7	CSVLTGDFYEQYF	TGCAGCGTCCTTACAGGGGATTTCTACGAGCAGTACTTC
TRBV5-1	NA	NA	TRBJ2-7	CASSLAGAEQYF	TGCGCCAGCAGCTTGGCCGGAGCGGAGCAGTACTTC
TRBV5-1	TRBD2	NA	TRBJ2-1	CASSLWTSGRGSEQFF	TGCGCCAGCAGCTTGTGGACTAGCGGGAGGGGGAGTGAGCAGTTCTTC
TRBV9	TRBD2	NA	TRBJ2-6	CASSSLAGGDLGANVLTF	TGTGCCAGCAGCTCTCTAGCGGGAGGGGATCTCGGGGCCAACGTCCTGACTTTC
TRBV9	NA	NA	TRBJ2-5	CASSVNGRIETQYF	TGTGCCAGCAGCGTAAACGGGAGAATCGAGACCCAGTACTTC
TRBV10-3	TRBD2	NA	TRBJ2-1	CAIREAGGPDNEQFF	TGTGCCATCAGGGAAGCGGGAGGGCCGGACAATGAGCAGTTCTTC
TRBV9	TRBD2	NA	TRBJ2-1	CASSGTSGGSSYNEQFF	TGTGCCAGCAGCGGAACTAGCGGAGGGAGCTCCTACAATGAGCAGTTCTTC
TRBV28	NA	few	TRBJ2-7	CASSSTRQDWSSYEQYF	TGTGCCAGCAGTTCCACCCGACAGGATTGGAGCTCCTACGAGCAGTACTTC
TRBV7-9	TRBD1	NA	TRBJ1-2	CASSSGQGIYGYTF	TGTGCCAGCAGCTCGGGACAGGGGATCTATGGCTACACCTTC
TRBV6-5	TRBD1	NA	TRBJ1-1	CASSYSFSRGAEAFF	TGTGCCAGCAGTTACTCGTTCTCCAGGGGGGCTGAAGCTTTCTTT
TRBV27	NA	NA	TRBJ2-1	CASSLSPWGPRTHEQFF	TGTGCCAGCAGTTTATCCCCCTGGGGGCCAAGGACCCATGAGCAGTTCTTC
TRBV7-9	NA	few	TRBJ1-1	CASSLGTRTEAFF	TGTGCCAGCAGCTTGGGGACCCGTACTGAAGCTTTCTTT
TRBV6-6	TRBD1	NA	TRBJ1-2	CASAGTGGFGYTF	TGTGCCAGCGCCGGGACAGGGGGCTTTGGCTACACCTTC
TRBV27	NA	NA	TRBJ2-3	CASSTLDTQYF	TGTGCCAGCAGTACCCTGGATACGCAGTATTTT
TRBV29-1	TRBD2	few	TRBJ2-1	CSVALLAGMNNEQFF	TGCAGCGTTGCTCTCCTAGCGGGGATGAACAATGAGCAGTTCTTC
TRBV2	TRBD1	NA	TRBJ2-7	CASNHRTGGIYEQYF	TGTGCCAGCAACCACCGGACAGGGGGCATCTACGAGCAGTACTTC
TRBV6-5	TRBD2	NA	TRBJ2-7	CASSQLAGADEQYF	TGTGCCAGCAGTCAGCTAGCGGGAGCAGACGAGCAGTACTTC
TRBV27	NA	few	TRBJ2-7	CASSLSDGPYYEQYF	TGTGCCAGCAGTTTATCAGACGGACCCTACTACGAGCAGTACTTC
TRBV28	NA	NA	TRBJ2-7	CASSLAEVTYEQYF	TGTGCCAGCAGTTTAGCGGAGGTTACCTACGAGCAGTACTTC
TRBV19	NA	NA	TRBJ2-1	CASTPSVNSYNEQFF	TGTGCCAGTACCCCTAGCGTCAACTCCTACAATGAGCAGTTCTTC
TRBV28	TRBD1	few	TRBJ2-1	CASSAGTGAWDEQFF	TGTGCCAGCTCAGCCGGGACAGGGGCATGGGATGAGCAGTTCTTC
TRBV7-8	TRBD2	NA	TRBJ2-7	CASSLEVAGAYEQYF	TGTGCCAGCAGCTTAGAGGTTGCGGGGGCCTACGAGCAGTACTTC
TRBV19	TRBD1	NA	TRBJ2-2	CAGQGWTGELFF	TGTGCCGGACAGGGCTGGACCGGGGAGCTGTTTTTT
TRBV4-1	TRBD2	few	TRBJ2-1	CASSQTSGRSGEQFF	TGCGCCAGCAGCCAAACTAGCGGGAGGTCTGGTGAGCAGTTCTTC
TRBV4-1	TRBD2	few	TRBJ2-7	CASSHRSGASYEQYF	TGCGCCAGCAGCCATAGGAGCGGGGCCTCCTACGAGCAGTACTTC
TRBV11-2	TRBD2	NA	TRBJ2-3	CASRDGTSGDTDTQYF	TGTGCCAGCAGAGACGGGACTAGCGGGGACACAGATACGCAGTATTTT
TRBV27	TRBD2	NA	TRBJ2-1	CASSLEGGNHNEQFF	TGTGCCAGCAGTTTAGAGGGAGGGAACCACAATGAGCAGTTCTTC